The following is a T cell receptor (beta chain) sequence with its context. This clonotype has a handful of counts. Its target antigen remains unknown. No base quality information exists; no much larger clone differs at one position. The library was generated by RACE. Reads for this sample came from a NextSeq 500. During library preparation, unique molecular identifiers were attached to individual cDNA molecules so that TCRs could be counted quantitatively and reproducibly. Regarding the original processing steps: A median of around 96,000 TCRs per sample was observed, with a range of about 23,224 to 690,600. V, J and CDR3 annotation of the TCR reads was performed with the Decombinator software suite. For PS versus PT1 abundance plots, all samples were subsampled to the same number of TCRs (28,000). Expanded TCRs were defined as absent before sensitization and observed at least eight times at the 2-week time point. The public reads were run again by TCRdb, first through fastp at Q25 and then through MiXCR, and only productive beta chains were kept. Rows with a matching CDR3 protein are joined into one entry that keeps the most common DNA and genes. In this record, the V and J calls reflect TCRdb's handling and not the investigators' own analysis. The sample records about 45,000 distinct CDR3 sequences, almost 4.5% of which are singletons. The ten largest clones represent about 5.8% of the sample.

Read against the paper, the sample's time point label means: healthy volunteer bleed at 2 weeks. Total RNA was extracted from unfractionated whole blood that had been collected in Tempus Blood RNA tubes. Five or six healthy volunteers were used as TCR sequencing controls and were bled at day 0, 2 weeks and 6 weeks. V is cut back by 5 bases and J by 0 bases, with 6 bases in the junction unmatched. CDR1 and CDR2 were assigned from the germline V gene (reference sequence) as MNHEY and SMNVEV. The CDR3 runs 16 amino acids, cysteine and phenylalanine included. The only DNA kept is the CDR3, 48 bases in frame from the first base. The source of the sample is a study of human T cells and chemical hapten exposure (dated by TCRdb to 2020 to 2023). A note on the overall study: Libraries were pooled for sequencing, and per-sample TCR yields varied mainly because of small differences in library volumes within the pool. This study followed changes in the peripheral blood TCR repertoire in vivo during primary and secondary sensitization of alopecia patients to the hapten diphenylcyclopropenone (DPC). Both TCR alpha and TCR beta chains were sequenced from each blood RNA sample.

What the study reported, not specific to this receptor: After repeated subsampling, changes were observed in the strength of the expansion versus patch-test correlation and in the threshold at which the correlation became significant. DPC sensitization did not change the number of TCRs with a frequency above 1 in 1000, and there was no evidence of changes in global repertoire structure.

The receptor was derived from a human donor in good health. Some clones in this sample may be carry-over from other donors' samples. Sequenced input: whole blood. This chain is built from TRBV27 and TRBJ1-5; TRBD1 fits 8 bases in the junction. The sequenced DNA: TGTGCCAGCAGTCCTGACAGGGGCCATAGCAATCAGCCCCAGCATTTT. Translated, this gives CASSPDRGHSNQPQHF.